The 8 T cell receptor beta chains presented below share a single source sample, sequenced in a study of patients and donors after allogeneic stem cell transplantation. TCRdb called the RT-PCR reads again in MiXCR, with one record for every CDR3 protein. The sample has about a million distinct CDR3 sequences; more than 15% are singletons. Sequencing was done on a sample of blood, either unsorted or a sorted T cell fraction (not recorded which). The receptors derive from a human donor who was either an allogeneic HSCT recipient or a stem cell or donor lymphocyte infusion donor (not recorded which). It is not recorded whose cells these are; they may come from a transplant donor.

The sample holds a few counts of this clonotype. The chain employs TRBV12-3 or TRBV12-4 and TRBJ2-3; D is ambiguous. The CDR3 is made up of 14 amino acids. V dropped 7 bases and J dropped 1 base, with 12 bases sitting between them. The CDR3 reads CASTRESGTDTQYF. For the CDR3, the DNA is TGTGCCAGCACCAGAGAGTCGGGCACAGATACGCAGTATTTT.

This clonotype has more than one count but fewer than ten. V and J are TRBV7-2 and TRBJ2-7; D might be TRBD2 (6 bases). The CDR3 runs 16 residues. V lost 3 bases and J lost 2, with 17 bases in between. The germline V gene encodes CDR1 SGHTA and CDR2 FQGNSA. Here the CDR3 reads CASSFFSGGLAYEQYF. The CDR3 DNA follows: TGTGCCAGCAGCTTCTTTAGCGGTGGACTTGCCTACGAGCAGTACTTC.

This sequence joins TRBV12-3 or TRBV12-4 and TRBJ1-2; 7 nucleotides match TRBD1. V lost 10 bases and J lost 3; bases outside the gene matches: 11. CDR3 length equals 14 residues. The CDR3 DNA follows: TGTGCCACCCAGGGACCAGGGGGAGACTATGGCTACACCTTC. This codes for CATQGPGGDYGYTF.

The chain joins TRBV20-1 to TRBJ2-3; no definite D call. There are 14 residues in the CDR3. V was clipped by 6 bases and J by 2 bases, with 15 bases between them. Germline lookup yields CDR1 DFQATT and CDR2 SNEGSKA (reference sequence). The CDR3 loop reads CSAPPFRATDTQYF. The CDR3 DNA is TGCAGTGCACCTCCGTTTCGGGCCACAGATACGCAGTATTTT.

The gene calls are TRBV7-2 and TRBJ1-6; no clear D gene. The CDR3 length is 17 residues. Germline assignment: CDR1 SGHTA and CDR2 FQGNSA. The V end lost 1 base, the J end lost 8 bases, and 18 bases lay between the germline ends. DNA for the CDR3: TGTGCCAGCAGCTTAGTTGTCCGGTGGCAGGCCCATTCACCCCTCCACTTT. Amino acid sequence: CASSLVVRWQAHSPLHF.

This clonotype was detected a few times. The chain employs TRBV5-1 and TRBJ2-7, with D perhaps matching TRBD1 or TRBD2 (5 bases each). Per the germline V gene, CDR1 is SGHRS and CDR2 is YFSETQ. The CDR3 is made up of 13 amino acids. V lost 1 base to trimming and J lost 6 bases, with 11 bases between them. In DNA, the CDR3 is TGCGCCAGCAGCTTGATGGGGGTTTCCGAGCAGTACTTC. Translating it yields CASSLMGVSEQYF. Together with reference TRBV5-1 and TRBJ2-7, the CDR3 gives the full variable domain: KAGVTQTPRYLIKTRGQQVTLSCSPISGHRSVSWYQQTPGQGLQFLFEYFSETQRNKGNFPGRFSGRQFSNSRSEMNVSTLELGDSALYLCASSLMGVSEQYFGPGTRLTVT.

This clonotype was counted ten times or more. V gene TRBV29-1 combines with J gene TRBJ2-2; 8 nucleotides line up with TRBD1. Germline CDR1 is SQVTM and CDR2 is ANQGSEA. The CDR3 consists of 13 residues. The trim removed 7 bases at V and 1 base at J, leaving 2 bases unmatched. CDR3 protein: CSGGTGNTGELFF. DNA for the CDR3: TGCAGCGGAGGGACAGGGAACACCGGGGAGCTGTTTTTT.

The chain couples TRBV13 to TRBJ1-1; D gene unclear. Germline V gene sequence: CDR1 PRHDT, CDR2 FYEKMQ (reference sequence). V was pared by 2 bases and J by 3 bases, with 10 bases between. There are 14 residues in the CDR3. CDR3 residues: CASSLRGYHTEAFF. The CDR3, as DNA: TGTGCCAGCAGCTTAAGAGGGTACCACACTGAAGCTTTCTTT. The full variable domain, with the rest looked up from reference TRBV13 and TRBJ1-1, is AAGVIQSPRHLIKEKRETATLKCYPIPRHDTVYWYQQGPGQDPQFLISFYEKMQSDKGSIPDRFSAQQFSDYHSELNMSSLELGDSALYFCASSLRGYHTEAFFGQGTRLTVV.